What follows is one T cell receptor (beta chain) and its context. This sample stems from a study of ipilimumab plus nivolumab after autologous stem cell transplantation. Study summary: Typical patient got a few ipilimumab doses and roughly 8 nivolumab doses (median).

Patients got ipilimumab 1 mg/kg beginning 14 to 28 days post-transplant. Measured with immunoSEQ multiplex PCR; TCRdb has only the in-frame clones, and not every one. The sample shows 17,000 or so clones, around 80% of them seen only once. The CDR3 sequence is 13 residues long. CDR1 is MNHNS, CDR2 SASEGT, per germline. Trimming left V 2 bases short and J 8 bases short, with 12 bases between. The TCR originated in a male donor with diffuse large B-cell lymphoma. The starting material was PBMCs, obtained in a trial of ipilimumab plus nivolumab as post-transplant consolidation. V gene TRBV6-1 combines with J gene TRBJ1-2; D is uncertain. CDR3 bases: TGTGCCAGCAGTGAAACGCCCCTTAGGGGCTACACCTTC. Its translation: CASSETPLRGYTF.